The 9 T cell receptor beta chains presented below share a single source sample, sequenced in a study of cytomegalovirus exposure and HLA in healthy donors. This PCR relied on a set of 60 Vbeta primers and 13 Jbeta primers. TCRdb's copy holds only in-frame clones and misses some; the assay was immunoSEQ multiplex PCR. This repertoire shows around 140,000 clones, approximately 77% found once; its top ten account for 1.3%. What was sequenced was PBMCs. Source of these receptors: a woman between 35 and 50 years old in good health and CMV-seronegative.

The gene calls are TRBV27 and TRBJ2-1, with 8 bases identical to TRBD1. The trim removed 5 bases at V and 6 bases at J, leaving 6 bases unmatched. This CDR3 spans 14 amino acids. Looked up from germline, CDR1 is MNHEY and CDR2 is SMNVEV (reference sequence). CDR3 loop: CASSARGLGNEQFF. CDR3 DNA sequence: TGTGCCAGCAGTGCCAGGGGGCTCGGCAATGAGCAGTTCTTC.

V gene TRBV4-1 combines with J gene TRBJ1-3; 7 bases map to TRBD1. The germline CDR1 and CDR2 sequences are MGHRA and YSYEKL. With V trimmed by 3 bases and J by 0 bases, 11 bases remained unmatched. The CDR3 totals 18 residues. CDR3 coding DNA: TGCGCCAGCAGCCAGGGACAGTATTTTACCGGCTCTGGAAACACCATATATTTT. As protein: CASSQGQYFTGSGNTIYF.

The rearrangement links TRBV5-4 to TRBJ1-2, with TRBD1 identical over 7 bases. Trimming cost V 4 bases and J 3 bases; bases outside gene matches: 6. Germline V gene data show CDR1 as SGHNT and CDR2 as YYREEE (reference sequence). This CDR3 comprises 14 residues. The CDR3: CASSRDSPYYGYTF. In DNA, the CDR3 is TGTGCCAGCAGCCGGGACAGTCCCTACTATGGCTACACCTTC.

The chain carries TRBV7-2 and TRBJ1-5; 8 bases align to TRBD1. This CDR3 is built from 14 residues. V lost 5 bases, J lost 7 bases, and 7 bases stayed unmatched. Germline assignment: CDR1 SGHTA and CDR2 FQGNSA. The CDR3 DNA reads as TGTGCCAGCAGCCCGCAGGGGGCAGAGCAGCCCCAGCATTTT. It is translated as CASSPQGAEQPQHF. Variable domain in full (rest from reference TRBV7-2 and TRBJ1-5): GAGVSQSPSNKVTEKGKDVELRCDPISGHTALYWYRQSLGQGLEFLIYFQGNSAPDKSGLPSDRFSAERTGGSVSTLTIQRTQQEDSAVYLCASSPQGAEQPQHFGDGTRLSIL.

The J gene is TRBJ1-5, the V gene TRBV11-2; tentatively, D is TRBD1 (5 bases). Between the trimmed V and J ends, which lost 0 bases and 4 bases, there was a span of 10 bases. CDR1 is SGHAT and CDR2 is FQNNGV in the germline V gene. This CDR3 spans 15 amino acids. The CDR3 nucleotides are TGTGCCAGCAGCTTAGACGGGGGTCGGAATCAGCCCCAGCATTTT. It specifies CASSLDGGRNQPQHF.

This clone was seen a few times. The rearrangement links TRBV6-5 to TRBJ1-2, with D perhaps matching TRBD1 (5 bases). Germline V gene data show CDR1 as MNHEY and CDR2 as SVGAGI. This CDR3 comprises 15 residues. The germline V and J ends were trimmed by 0 bases and 2 bases, with 10 bases remaining between them. The CDR3 coding sequence is TGTGCCAGCAGTTACTCTCGCGCAGGGAACTATGGCTACACCTTC. Amino acid sequence: CASSYSRAGNYGYTF.

The chain couples TRBV6-1 to TRBJ1-2; TRBD1 is a possible D gene (5 bases). Germline CDR1 and CDR2: MNHNS and SASEGT. The CDR3 runs 13 residues. CDR3 protein: CGSSWGDFYGYTF. DNA for the CDR3: TGTGGATCCTCTTGGGGCGATTTCTATGGCTACACCTTC.

The chain couples TRBV6-5 to TRBJ1-1; D gene ambiguous. Trimming took 7 bases from V and 6 from J, leaving 9 bases between them. Germline V CDR1 and CDR2: MNHEY, SVGAGI. The CDR3 covers 11 residues. The CDR3 nucleotides are TGTGCCAGCAAGTTAGAGCCTGAAGCTTTCTTT. Amino acid sequence: CASKLEPEAFF.

This rearrangement joins TRBV7-6 to TRBJ1-5; possible D gene TRBD1, 6 bases. Germline V lookup: CDR1 SGHVS, CDR2 FNYEAQ. Trimming took 2 bases from V and 2 from J, leaving 13 bases between them. The CDR3 has 16 amino acids. CDR3 region: CASSLQGNSGNQPQHF. The CDR3 DNA is TGTGCCAGCAGCTTACAGGGGAACAGCGGCAATCAGCCCCAGCATTTT.